This entry is about one TCR beta chain. This sample was taken from a study of patients and donors after allogeneic stem cell transplantation. The CDR3 totals 14 residues. The junction had 11 bases not matched to a gene; V was cut back by 6 bases and J by 4 bases. Germline values: CDR1 DFQATT, CDR2 SNEGSKA (reference sequence). TCRdb called the RT-PCR reads again in MiXCR, with one record for every CDR3 protein. The repertoire consists of approximately 200,000 distinct CDR3 sequences, with 40% to 45% occurring once and the leading ten covering less than 40%. Sequences were obtained from blood, either unsorted or a sorted T cell fraction (not recorded which). This receptor was obtained from a human donor who was either an allogeneic HSCT recipient or a stem cell or donor lymphocyte infusion donor (not recorded which). It is not recorded whose cells these are; they may come from a transplant donor. V and J are TRBV20-1 and TRBJ1-1; 7 bases fit TRBD1. The CDR3 nucleotides read TGCAGTGCCATTGGACAGGAGGGTTCCACTGAAGCTTTCTTT. Protein product: CSAIGQEGSTEAFF.